Here is one T cell receptor (beta chain) with its context. These data belong to a study of blood T cell repertoires in COVID-19. Only in-frame clones appear in the TCRdb table, and some are missing; sequencing was by immunoSEQ multiplex PCR. The data contain 230,000 or so clones, roughly 81% of them singletons. The germline CDR1 and CDR2 sequences are SEHNR and FQNEAQ (reference sequence). CDR3 length: 13 residues. V gave up 5 bases and J gave up 4 bases; unmatched junction bases: 2. The sample taken for sequencing was peripheral blood. The chain recombines TRBV7-9 with TRBJ1-3; 7 bases agree with TRBD1. The sequence was obtained from a woman over 75 with COVID-19, enrolled during active disease. As DNA, the CDR3 is TGTGCCAGCAGCCGACAGGGAGGAAACACCATATATTTT. The encoded protein is CASSRQGGNTIYF.